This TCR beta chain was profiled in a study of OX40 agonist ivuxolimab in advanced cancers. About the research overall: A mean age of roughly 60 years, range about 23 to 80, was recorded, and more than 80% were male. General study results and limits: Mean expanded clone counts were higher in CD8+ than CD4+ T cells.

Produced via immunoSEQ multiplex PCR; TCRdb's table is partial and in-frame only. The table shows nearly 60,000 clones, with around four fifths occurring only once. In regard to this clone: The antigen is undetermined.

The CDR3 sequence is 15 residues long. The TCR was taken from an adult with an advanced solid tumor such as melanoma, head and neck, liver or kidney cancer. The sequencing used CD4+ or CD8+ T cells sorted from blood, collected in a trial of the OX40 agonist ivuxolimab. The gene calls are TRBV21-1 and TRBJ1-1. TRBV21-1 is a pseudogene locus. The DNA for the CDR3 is TGTGCCCCGCCCCGGACCAAGGTTGGGAACACTGAAGCTTTCTTT. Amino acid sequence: CAPPRTKVGNTEAFF.